The next 21 T cell receptor beta chains were all read from a single sample in a study of metastatic and nonmetastatic thyroid tumors. TCRdb re-clonotyped the PCR reads through MiXCR. The data show 12,000 or so clones, with around 25% seen just once and approximately 12% held by the top ten. Treatment of any kind had been given to no patient before thyroid surgery. Sequencing was done on a sample of adjacent normal tissue. The receptors originated from a female donor with papillary thyroid cancer or a benign thyroid nodule (not recorded which). Some clones in this sample may be carry-over from other donors' samples.

There are many counts of this clone. The rearrangement joins TRBV19 to TRBJ2-1, with D possibly TRBD2 on 5 matching bases. Trimming took 5 bases from V and 1 from J, leaving 15 bases between them. Germline V gene lookup returns CDR1 LNHDA and CDR2 SQIVND (reference sequence). This CDR3 is 16 amino acids long. The CDR3 coding sequence is TGTGCCAGTAGTCCCCAAGGGCGAGGGTCCTACAATGAGCAGTTCTTC. Amino acid sequence: CASSPQGRGSYNEQFF.

This clone was detected a few times. The rearrangement uses TRBV6-1 and TRBJ2-7; 10 bases line up with TRBD2. The J segment lost 5 bases and the V segment lost 3 bases, leaving 7 bases of the junction unmatched. The germline CDR1 and CDR2 sequences are MNHNS and SASEGT. The CDR3 sequence is 15 residues long. The CDR3, as DNA: TGTGCCAGCAGTGACCATGCTAGCGGGAGCCACGAGCAGTACTTC. This gives the protein CASSDHASGSHEQYF.

This clone has at least ten counts. The chain combines TRBV10-2 with TRBJ2-7; TRBD1 is a possible D gene (6 bases). Trimming took off 0 bases at V and 6 bases at J, with 9 bases between the two ends. CDR1 is WSHSY and CDR2 is SAAADI in the germline V gene. CDR3 length equals 13 residues. In DNA form, the CDR3 reads TGCGCCAGCAGTGAGTCATGGGGGCTCGAGCAGTACTTC. It is translated as CASSESWGLEQYF.

This clone has at least ten counts. This sequence joins TRBV6-2 or TRBV6-3 and TRBJ2-7; D remains ambiguous. The CDR3 is made up of 13 amino acids. Germline V CDR1 and CDR2: MNHEY, SVGEGT. Trimming removed 4 bases from V and 2 bases from J, with 9 bases in between. The CDR3 sequence is CASSLDAPYEQYF. DNA for the CDR3: TGTGCCAGCAGTTTGGACGCTCCCTACGAGCAGTACTTC.

This chain links TRBV28 with TRBJ1-2; 9 bases map to TRBD1. This CDR3 contains 14 residues. J was trimmed by 13 bases and V by 3 bases; bases with no gene match: 12. In germline, CDR1 is MDHEN, CDR2 SYDVKM. The CDR3 DNA reads as TGTGCCAGCAGTTTCCCGGGACAGGGAAGAGTGGGCACCTTC. Protein sequence: CASSFPGQGRVGTF.

The chain employs TRBV6-1 and TRBJ2-2; 7 bases agree with TRBD1. CDR1 MNHNS and CDR2 SASEGT come from the germline V gene. The CDR3 has 15 amino acids. The V and J ends lost 5 bases and 4 bases, in that order; junction bases with no gene match: 7. The CDR3 reads CASSQRQGSTGELFF. The CDR3 bases are TGTGCCAGCAGTCAAAGACAGGGAAGCACCGGGGAGCTGTTTTTT.

This clone is medium-sized. J is TRBJ2-7 and V is TRBV2; D possibly corresponds to TRBD2 (6 bases). Per the germline V gene, CDR1 is SNHLY and CDR2 is FYNNEI. The V end lost 6 bases, the J end lost 4 bases, and 10 bases lay between the germline ends. This CDR3 has 12 amino acids. DNA of the CDR3: TGTGCCAGCAGCCCTCGGGAGTACGAGCAGTACTTC. Translated: CASSPREYEQYF.

This clone counts as medium-sized. The V gene is TRBV6-2 or TRBV6-3, the J gene TRBJ1-1, with 9 bases lining up with TRBD1. The CDR3 sequence is 14 residues long. The trim removed 4 bases at V and 4 bases at J, leaving 4 bases unmatched. Germline V gives CDR1 MNHEY, CDR2 SVGEGT. Written as DNA, the CDR3 is TGTGCCAGCAGTTTCCGGGACAGGGTCACTGAAGCTTTCTTT. It is translated as CASSFRDRVTEAFF.

The genes are TRBV11-1 and TRBJ2-3; TRBD2 aligns across 8 bases. CDR3 length: 15 amino acids. Per germline, CDR1 SGHAT and CDR2 FQDESV (reference sequence). With 4 bases clipped from V and 2 bases from J, the junction kept 5 bases outside the gene matches. The CDR3 protein is CASSSREANTDTQYF. As DNA, the CDR3 is TGTGCCAGCAGCTCGCGGGAGGCAAACACAGATACGCAGTATTTT.

This clone turned up a few times. The chain joins TRBV11-2 to TRBJ2-5; D is possibly TRBD2 (5 bases). V was trimmed by 5 bases and J by 4 bases, leaving 11 bases between them. The CDR3 loop spans 13 amino acids. Germline-derived CDR1 and CDR2 are SGHAT and FQNNGV. The CDR3 reads CASSLSRGETQYF. The CDR3 DNA reads TGTGCCAGCAGCCTTAGCCGGGGAGAGACCCAGTACTTC.

There are many counts of this clone. The chain recombines TRBV5-4 with TRBJ2-1; D is ambiguous. V was pared by 0 bases and J by 7 bases, with 11 bases between. This CDR3 comprises 14 residues. Per the germline V gene, CDR1 is SGHNT and CDR2 is YYREEE (reference sequence). Here the CDR3 DNA reads TGTGCCAGCAGCTTGGTGGCCTCCCGAAATGAGCAGTTCTTC. This gives the protein CASSLVASRNEQFF.

This clone is medium-sized in the sample. This chain uses TRBV12-3 or TRBV12-4 with TRBJ1-3, with 7 positions matching TRBD1. There are 16 residues in the CDR3. J lost 8 bases, V lost 6 bases, and 16 bases had no gene match. This CDR3 reads CASRKQGLVKADTIYF. The CDR3 coding sequence is TGTGCCAGCAGGAAACAGGGGCTCGTGAAGGCGGACACCATATATTTT.

The chain has TRBV28 and TRBJ2-1; 12 bases are a match to TRBD2. With 4 bases clipped from V and 5 bases from J, the junction kept 0 bases outside the gene matches. Germline CDR1 reads MDHEN; CDR2 reads SYDVKM. The CDR3 covers 14 residues. CDR3 region: CASSWTSGNNEQFF. The CDR3, as DNA: TGTGCCAGCAGTTGGACTAGCGGGAACAATGAGCAGTTCTTC.

This clone was seen a few times. The genes are TRBV28 and TRBJ2-2, with 12 bases that match TRBD2. This CDR3 region has 16 residues. V shed 6 bases and J 5 bases; nucleotides not matched to a gene: 7. The germline gives CDR1 MDHEN, CDR2 SYDVKM. The CDR3 reads CASSSLAGGITGELFF. The CDR3 DNA sequence: TGTGCCAGCAGCAGTCTAGCGGGAGGGATTACCGGGGAGCTGTTTTTT.

This clone is judged medium-sized. V is TRBV30 and J is TRBJ2-5; TRBD2 is a possible D gene (6 bases). Trimming shortened V by 1 base and J by 1 base, and 7 bases separated the two germline ends. The CDR3 totals 13 residues. From germline, CDR1 is GTSNPN and CDR2 SVGIG (reference sequence). CDR3 sequence reads: CAWSAGVQETQYF. Written as DNA, the CDR3 is TGTGCCTGGAGTGCGGGGGTCCAAGAGACCCAGTACTTC.

The J gene is TRBJ1-1, the V gene TRBV6-2 or TRBV6-3; no clear D gene. The CDR3 is 15 amino acids. The V gene lost 1 base and the J gene lost 1 base, with 10 bases spanning the gap. The germline V gene encodes CDR1 MNHEY and CDR2 SVGEGT. The CDR3 DNA reads TGTGCCAGCAGTTACTGGGGTCGATGGAACACTGAAGCTTTCTTT. This sequence encodes CASSYWGRWNTEAFF.

This clone was observed a handful of times. This sequence joins TRBV4-1 and TRBJ2-7; D gene unclear. The V gene lost 0 bases and the J gene lost 4 bases, with 13 bases spanning the gap. The CDR3 sequence is 15 residues long. The germline V gene has CDR1 MGHRA and CDR2 YSYEKL. CDR3 residues: CASSQEARLSYEQYF. CDR3 nucleotides: TGCGCCAGCAGCCAAGAGGCTAGGCTTTCATACGAGCAGTACTTC.

This clone has ten or more counts. The V gene is TRBV20-1, the J gene TRBJ2-2; D is possibly TRBD1 or TRBD2 (5 bases each). This CDR3 is 13 amino acids long. V was pared by 7 bases and J by 2 bases, with 11 bases between. Germline values: CDR1 DFQATT, CDR2 SNEGSKA (reference sequence). The CDR3 sequence is CSGDADNTGELFF. In DNA, the CDR3 is TGCAGTGGGGACGCCGACAACACCGGGGAGCTGTTTTTT.

V is TRBV5-1 and J is TRBJ2-7, with D possibly being TRBD1 or TRBD2 (6 bases each). V was cut by 1 base and J by 3 bases, with 11 bases left in between. CDR3 length: 14 residues. Germline V gives CDR1 SGHRS, CDR2 YFSETQ. The CDR3 reads CASSLCGGLYEQYF. In nucleotides, the CDR3 is TGCGCCAGCAGCTTGTGTGGGGGGCTCTACGAGCAGTACTTC.

This clone was counted only a few times. Relative to the germline gene, one junction end is altered; a read error may explain this. This sequence joins TRBV29-1 and TRBJ2-6; D call uncertain. Germline CDR1 and CDR2: SQVTM and ANQGSEA. The CDR3 sequence is 16 residues long. The CDR3 is CSVVGRLHSGSNVLTF. The DNA for the CDR3 is TGCAGCGTTGTTGGTAGGCTCCACTCTGGGTCCAACGTCCTGACTTTC. The full variable domain, completed using reference TRBV29-1 and TRBJ2-6, is SAVISQKPSRDICQRGTSLTIQCQVDSQVTMMFWYRQQPGQSLTLIATANQGSEATYESGFVIDKFPISRPNLTFSTLTVSNMSPEDSSIYLCSVVGRLHSGSNVLTFGAGSRLTVL.

This clone showed up many times. The J gene is TRBJ2-2, the V gene TRBV29-1; D gene uncertain. This CDR3 has 14 residues. The V and J ends lost 5 bases and 0 bases respectively, with 10 bases between them. The germline CDR1 and CDR2 sequences are SQVTM and ANQGSEA. CDR3 region: CSVRIFSNTGELFF. CDR3 coding DNA: TGCAGCGTTCGGATATTCTCGAACACCGGGGAGCTGTTTTTT.